The next 32 T cell receptor beta chains were all read from a single sample in a study of blood T cells in healthy people across ages. A sample-barcoded 5' primer and a J-beta primer mix were used in a second PCR of roughly 7 to 12 cycles. TCRdb re-analysed the 5' RACE reads in MiXCR, keeping a single row per CDR3 protein. The data hold 650,000 to 950,000 distinct CDR3 sequences, with around two fifths observed a single time. Sequenced input: blood. These receptors all come from a man aged 55 to 70 in good health.

The table lists this clonotype with many counts. V gene TRBV18 combines with J gene TRBJ1-2, with 8 bases aligning to TRBD1. Losses at the gene ends were 6 bases for V and 0 bases for J; bases not matched to a gene: 3. The germline gives CDR1 KGHSH, CDR2 LQKENI. The CDR3 runs 14 residues. CDR3: CASSVDRANYGYTF. CDR3 nucleotide sequence: TGTGCCAGCTCCGTGGACAGGGCTAACTATGGCTACACCTTC.

This clonotype turned up a few times. V and J are TRBV7-2 and TRBJ2-6; D gene uncertain. Germline CDR1 SGHTA, CDR2 FQGNSA. The CDR3 is 13 amino acids. V dropped 2 bases and J dropped 4 bases, with 3 bases sitting between them. In DNA, the CDR3 is TGTGCCAGCAGCTTATACGGGGCCAACGTCCTGACTTTC. Translation gives CASSLYGANVLTF. Filled out from reference TRBV7-2 and TRBJ2-6, the complete variable domain reads GAGVSQSPSNKVTEKGKDVELRCDPISGHTALYWYRQSLGQGLEFLIYFQGNSAPDKSGLPSDRFSAERTGGSVSTLTIQRTQQEDSAVYLCASSLYGANVLTFGAGSRLTVL.

This chain connects TRBV29-1 to TRBJ2-4, with D perhaps TRBD2 (5 bases). The assigned J gene may be wrong: the sequence end matches TRBJ2-7 better. This CDR3 comprises 12 residues. The V gene's germline CDR1 is SQVTM and CDR2 ANQGSEA. The CDR3: CSVGTPSYEQYF. As DNA, the CDR3 is TGCAGCGTTGGGACTCCCTCCTACGAGCAGTACTTC.

The rearrangement uses TRBV6-5 and TRBJ2-5, with 7 positions matching TRBD2. Trimming at V came to 2 bases and at J to 3 bases, leaving 3 bases not matched to a gene. This CDR3 is built from 14 residues. Per germline, CDR1 MNHEY and CDR2 SVGAGI. CDR3 nucleotide sequence: TGTGCCAGCAGTTACGGGCTAGCGGAAGAGACCCAGTACTTC. Translation gives CASSYGLAEETQYF.

This chain uses TRBV15 with TRBJ1-5, with D perhaps TRBD1 (5 bases). V lost 0 bases, J lost 6 bases, and 9 bases lay in between. The CDR3 loop spans 14 amino acids. Germline V gene data show CDR1 as LNHNV and CDR2 as YYDKDF (reference sequence). The CDR3 coding sequence is TGTGCCACCAGCAGAGACAGGGTGGGTCAGCCCCAGCATTTT. As protein: CATSRDRVGQPQHF.

The V call is TRBV6-6, the J call TRBJ2-5, with 9 bases that match TRBD1. The CDR3 runs to 15 residues. CDR1 is MNHNY, CDR2 SVGAGI, per germline (reference sequence). The junction had 4 bases not matched to a gene; V was cut back by 0 bases and J by 5 bases. The CDR3: CASSYSTQGAETQYF. CDR3 DNA: TGTGCCAGCAGTTACTCGACACAGGGGGCCGAGACCCAGTACTTC.

This chain connects TRBV4-3 to TRBJ1-2; 8 bases agree with TRBD1. The V segment lost 3 bases and the J segment 8 bases; nucleotides outside the gene matches: 8. The germline CDR1 and CDR2 sequences are LGHNA and YSLEER. CDR3 length equals 14 residues. CDR3 DNA sequence: TGCGCCAGCAGCCACAGGACAGGGTTTGAAGGCTACACCTTC. Amino acid sequence: CASSHRTGFEGYTF.

This clonotype has only a few counts. The V call is TRBV12-3 or TRBV12-4, the J call TRBJ2-5; the D is unclear. The J call is doubtful: the DNA matches TRBJ2-7 better. CDR3 length equals 14 residues. The CDR3 bases are TGTGCCAGCAACCTTTATGGGTCAGGCGACGAGCAGTACTTC. Encoded protein: CASNLYGSGDEQYF.

This sequence joins TRBV27 and TRBJ1-2, with 8 bases lining up with TRBD1. The junction had 7 bases not matched to a gene; V was cut back by 3 bases and J by 4 bases. The CDR3 contains 15 residues. Germline V gene sequence: CDR1 MNHEY, CDR2 SMNVEV (reference sequence). In nucleotides, the CDR3 is TGTGCCAGCAGTTTGTCCGGACAGGGACTCTATGGCTACACCTTC. Protein product: CASSLSGQGLYGYTF.

The chain is built from TRBV12-3 or TRBV12-4 and TRBJ2-5; perhaps D is TRBD1 or TRBD2 (6 bases each). The J call may be incorrect, as the DNA end agrees better with TRBJ2-7. This CDR3 has 14 residues. The CDR3 is CASTQRGVLYEQYF. CDR3 sequence (DNA): TGTGCCAGCACCCAGAGGGGGGTTCTCTACGAGCAGTACTTC.

There are a few counts of this clonotype. The chain joins TRBV6-2 or TRBV6-3 to TRBJ2-1, with D perhaps given as TRBD1 or TRBD2 (6 bases each). Per the germline V gene, CDR1 is MNHEY and CDR2 is SVGEGT. This CDR3 spans 15 amino acids. The V end lost 6 bases, the J end lost 8 bases, and 20 bases lay between the germline ends. CDR3 DNA: TGTGCCAGCAGCGGGACTGCCCTCTCAGGGGATGAGCAGTTCTTC. As protein: CASSGTALSGDEQFF.

The chain couples TRBV2 to TRBJ2-3, with TRBD2 as a possible D gene (6 bases). This CDR3 contains 15 residues. Trimming took 2 bases from V and 3 from J, leaving 12 bases between them. CDR1 is SNHLY and CDR2 is FYNNEI in the germline V gene. The CDR3 region has the DNA TGTGCCAGCAGTGAAAGACTAGATCCGACAGATACGCAGTATTTT. Translated, it gives CASSERLDPTDTQYF.

The gene calls are TRBV20-1 and TRBJ2-2; 7 nucleotides agree with TRBD2. The germline CDR1 and CDR2 sequences are DFQATT and SNEGSKA (reference sequence). V shed 1 base and J 5 bases; nucleotides not matched to a gene: 7. The CDR3 is made up of 15 amino acids. CDR3 coding DNA: TGCAGTGCTAGAGGGACGGGGGGAAGTACCGGGGAGCTGTTTTTT. It codes for CSARGTGGSTGELFF.

The chain links TRBV6-2 or TRBV6-3 to TRBJ2-5; D ambiguous. V lost 4 bases and J lost 11, with 11 bases in between. The CDR3 contains 11 residues. Germline CDR1 is MNHEY and CDR2 is SVGEGT. Here the CDR3 reads CASSSPNQQYF. The CDR3 DNA reads TGTGCCAGCAGTTCACCTAACCAGCAGTACTTC.

The chain combines TRBV20-1 with TRBJ2-3; 8 nucleotides align to TRBD1. Germline lookup yields CDR1 DFQATT and CDR2 SNEGSKA (reference sequence). The CDR3 is 16 amino acids. V lost 3 bases, J lost 2 bases, and 10 bases stayed unmatched. The CDR3: CSARSQDRVVTDTQYF. CDR3 nucleotide sequence: TGCAGTGCTAGGTCCCAGGACAGGGTGGTCACAGATACGCAGTATTTT.

This clonotype was observed a handful of times. This chain links TRBV6-6 with TRBJ2-3, with 8 nucleotides matching TRBD2. V lost 6 bases and J lost 3; bases outside the gene matches: 14. Germline CDR1 is MNHNY and CDR2 is SVGAGI (reference sequence). The CDR3 has 17 amino acids. CDR3: CASSHFGSGGRTDTQYF. The DNA for the CDR3 is TGTGCCAGCAGCCACTTCGGAAGCGGGGGAAGGACAGATACGCAGTATTTT.

A few counts support this clonotype. The chain has TRBV4-3 and TRBJ2-7, with 14 bases identical to TRBD2. Unmatched junction bases numbered 13, after V lost 0 bases and J lost 0 bases. Germline lookup yields CDR1 LGHNA and CDR2 YSLEER. The CDR3 has 21 residues. CDR3 region: CASSQDLLLGLAGDSSYEQYF. CDR3 nucleotide sequence: TGCGCCAGCAGCCAAGACCTTCTTTTGGGACTAGCGGGGGACAGCTCCTACGAGCAGTACTTC.

The chain joins TRBV7-8 to TRBJ1-5; TRBD1 matches at 8 bases. The CDR3 sequence is 17 residues long. Germline V gene lookup returns CDR1 SGHVS and CDR2 FQNEAQ. After removal of 4 bases from V and 1 base from J, the junction contained 9 bases not matched to a gene. CDR3 region: CASSSFPRTGSNQPQHF. The CDR3 DNA reads TGTGCCAGCAGCTCATTCCCCAGGACAGGGAGCAATCAGCCCCAGCATTTT.

The V gene is TRBV3-1, the J gene TRBJ2-3; D ambiguous. V was cut by 4 bases and J by 2 bases, with 13 bases left in between. This CDR3 spans 15 amino acids. Per the germline V gene, CDR1 is LGHDT and CDR2 is YNNKEL (reference sequence). The CDR3 sequence: CASSPFSSHTDTQYF. The CDR3 DNA sequence: TGTGCCAGCAGCCCATTTAGCTCCCACACAGATACGCAGTATTTT.

The V gene is TRBV20-1, the J gene TRBJ1-2; D is perhaps TRBD1 (5 bases). The germline V and J ends were trimmed by 1 base and 4 bases, with 10 bases remaining between them. The CDR3 contains 13 residues. Per the germline V gene, CDR1 is DFQATT and CDR2 is SNEGSKA (reference sequence). In DNA form, the CDR3 reads TGCAGTGCTAGAGGGGGCAGCCCCTATGGCTACACCTTC. Translated: CSARGGSPYGYTF.

This clonotype came up a few times. The J gene is TRBJ2-5, the V gene TRBV13; D is perhaps TRBD2 (6 bases). CDR1 is PRHDT, CDR2 FYEKMQ, per germline (reference sequence). Trimming removed 5 bases from V and 4 bases from J, with 17 bases in between. The CDR3 spans 15 residues. The CDR3 nucleotides are TGTGCCAGCAGCCCCGTCGCGGGGAGTAGAGAGACCCAGTACTTC. This encodes CASSPVAGSRETQYF.

The chain couples TRBV20-1 to TRBJ2-1; TRBD2 agrees at 10 bases. The CDR3 is 16 amino acids. The V gene's germline CDR1 is DFQATT and CDR2 SNEGSKA (reference sequence). The V gene end was trimmed by 1 base and the J gene end by 1 base; junction bases not matched to a gene: 4. The CDR3 DNA follows: TGCAGTGCTAGAGTCCCACTAGCGGGGTCCTACAATGAGCAGTTCTTC. Translated: CSARVPLAGSYNEQFF.

This clonotype was counted a few times. This chain links TRBV3-1 with TRBJ2-7; possibly TRBD1 for D (6 bases). V dropped 2 bases and J dropped 2 bases, with 16 bases sitting between them. This CDR3 spans 16 amino acids. Germline CDR1 and CDR2: LGHDT and YNNKEL (reference sequence). The CDR3 is CASSQLTLRGTYEQYF. Written as DNA, the CDR3 is TGTGCCAGCAGCCAACTTACGTTGAGGGGGACCTACGAGCAGTACTTC.

V and J are TRBV7-2 and TRBJ2-7; the D gene is possibly TRBD1 (5 bases). Trimming stripped 1 base from V and 6 bases from J, with 13 bases between. The CDR3 is made up of 14 amino acids. Per germline, CDR1 SGHTA and CDR2 FQGNSA. The CDR3 protein is CASSLDRPRVEQYF. CDR3 nucleotide sequence: TGTGCCAGCAGCTTAGACAGGCCCCGTGTCGAGCAGTACTTC.

The CDR3 here is CASSSFRGSRGYTEAFF. The DNA of the CDR3 is TGTGCCAGCAGCTCCTTCCGAGGAAGCAGGGGGTACACTGAAGCTTTCTTT. V is TRBV14 and J is TRBJ1-1; 7 nucleotides align to TRBD1. Germline CDR1 SGHDN, CDR2 FVKESK. Germline trimming cut 5 bases from V and 3 bases from J; bases unmatched to any gene: 15. The CDR3 is 17 residues long.

A few counts support this clonotype. The CDR3 loop reads CASTPPQLAGKETQYF. The CDR3 DNA sequence: TGTGCCAGCACCCCACCCCAACTAGCGGGGAAAGAGACCCAGTACTTC. The chain employs TRBV6-1 and TRBJ2-5; 10 positions agree with TRBD2. V trimming: 7 bases; J trimming: 3 bases; junction bases outside the gene matches: 11. Germline loops: CDR1 MNHNS, CDR2 SASEGT. The CDR3 spans 16 residues.

The rearrangement uses TRBV3-1 and TRBJ1-6; D remains ambiguous. The V gene's germline CDR1 is LGHDT and CDR2 YNNKEL (reference sequence). The CDR3 is made up of 17 amino acids. V lost 1 base, J lost 0 bases, and 10 bases lay in between. CDR3 sequence reads: CASSQGWTVSYNSPLHF. Written as DNA, the CDR3 is TGTGCCAGCAGCCAAGGTTGGACGGTCTCCTATAATTCACCCCTCCACTTT.

This clonotype was picked up one time. This rearrangement joins TRBV5-6 to TRBJ2-2; 7 bases fit TRBD2. The CDR3 length is 16 residues. The junction had 9 bases not matched to a gene; V was cut back by 3 bases and J by 4 bases. Germline loops: CDR1 SGHDT, CDR2 YYEEEE. The CDR3 loop is CASSSPGAGPTGELFF. In nucleotides, the CDR3 is TGTGCCAGCAGCTCTCCTGGAGCGGGGCCCACCGGGGAGCTGTTTTTT.

The chain joins TRBV9 to TRBJ2-1; 7 nucleotides match TRBD1. Germline V gene lookup returns CDR1 SGDLS and CDR2 YYNGEE. The CDR3 length is 14 residues. V was pared by 0 bases and J by 6 bases, with 3 bases of the junction left unmatched. The CDR3 sequence: CASSVGGTVNEQFF. CDR3 DNA sequence: TGTGCCAGCAGCGTAGGGGGGACAGTCAATGAGCAGTTCTTC.

J is TRBJ2-7 and V is TRBV7-9; D is undetermined. There are 12 residues in the CDR3. From germline, CDR1 is SEHNR and CDR2 FQNEAQ (reference sequence). V shed 5 bases and J shed 6 bases, with 11 bases lying between them. CDR3 loop: CASSRQLREQYF. As DNA, the CDR3 is TGTGCCAGCAGCCGACAACTACGCGAGCAGTACTTC.

This clonotype has just a few counts. The chain recombines TRBV5-1 with TRBJ2-5; D is ambiguous. The end of the DNA aligns better with TRBJ2-7, so the J call may be wrong. The germline V gene has CDR1 SGHRS and CDR2 YFSETQ. CDR3 length: 13 residues. CDR3: CASSPGLVYEQYF. The CDR3 DNA is TGCGCCAGCAGCCCCGGTTTGGTTTACGAGCAGTACTTC.

This clonotype was seen only a few times. J is TRBJ2-7 and V is TRBV4-1; D is unclear. The CDR3 spans 15 residues. V dropped 1 base and J dropped 0 bases, with 10 bases sitting between them. The germline V gene has CDR1 MGHRA and CDR2 YSYEKL. DNA for the CDR3: TGCGCCAGCAGCCAAGTTGAAAGTAGCTCCTACGAGCAGTACTTC. This translates into CASSQVESSSYEQYF.